Described below is a single TCR beta chain sequence and its context. Its antigen remains unknown. This entry belongs to a study of cytomegalovirus exposure and HLA in healthy donors. Amplification used 60 Vbeta primers and 13 Jbeta primers. Only in-frame clones appear in the TCRdb table, and some are missing; sequencing was by immunoSEQ multiplex PCR. Of roughly 120,000 clones detected, approximately 80% appear once; the ten largest clones hold over 9%. V shed 0 bases and J shed 3 bases, with 12 bases lying between them. CDR1 is LGHNA, CDR2 YSLEER, per germline. The length of the CDR3 is 15 residues. Overall study results and limits: TCR beta sequences reportedly predicted the HLA-A and HLA-B alleles of most subjects accurately. In vitro, a few CMV-associated chains proved specific for CMV antigens. Researchers reported in a later analysis that common viral pathogens appeared linked to several top clusters. Generally TCR sequences proved uncommon, though certain public TCRs appeared in numerous donors.

The specimen sequenced was PBMCs. The chain recombines TRBV4-3 with TRBJ2-7; tentative D call: TRBD2 (6 bases). The sequence was obtained from a male donor in good health and CMV-seropositive. CDR3 loop: CASSQEWREVYEQYF. CDR3 DNA sequence: TGCGCCAGCAGCCAAGAGTGGCGGGAAGTCTACGAGCAGTACTTC.